A single sample gave rise to the 7 T cell receptor beta chains below, sequenced in a study of beta chain features in type 1 diabetes (dated by TCRdb to the late 2010s). The receptor library was made with the immunoSEQ multiplex PCR assay. All of the isolated RNA was reverse transcribed with the High Capacity cDNA Reverse Transcription Kit, so expressed TCRB transcripts were sequenced. The source is immuneACCESS, and TCRdb retained only in-frame sequences with V and J called. Part of the clones is not carried over; for the studies checked, unresolved V genes explain less than half of this, and the remainder is unexplained. Counted in this sample were 850,000 to 900,000 clones; 15% to 20% of them appeared once. 0.02% to 0.03% of the sample is in the top ten clones. The sequenced sample was naive CD4+ T cells from blood. The cell subset or site label for this specimen denotes: true naive CD4+ T cells. The receptors come from a woman under 30 in good health.

V gene TRBV5-6 combines with J gene TRBJ1-2, with D maybe TRBD1 (6 bases). CDR3 size: 16 residues. Between the trimmed V and J ends, which lost 6 bases and 0 bases, there was a span of 18 bases. Germline-derived CDR1 and CDR2 are SGHDT and YYEEEE. CDR3 bases: TGTGCCAGCAAGCGGTTTAACAGGGTACCTAACTATGGCTACACCTTC. Its protein product is CASKRFNRVPNYGYTF.

This clone was picked up a small number of times. This chain joins TRBV7-3 and TRBJ2-7, with D possibly matching TRBD1 (5 bases). The tail of the sequence fits TRBJ2-1 better, so the J call may be wrong. CDR3 length: 15 amino acids. CDR1 and CDR2 (germline): SGHTA, FQGTGA. CDR3 amino acids: CASSLGATRGNEQFF. The CDR3 nucleotides are TGTGCCAGCAGCTTAGGGGCTACCCGAGGCAATGAGCAGTTCTTC.

There are a few counts of this clone. The chain employs TRBV9 and TRBJ2-7; possible D gene TRBD2, 6 bases. With 4 bases removed from V and 1 base from J, the gap between germline ends came to 15 bases. The CDR3 covers 15 residues. Germline V CDR1 and CDR2: SGDLS, YYNGEE. The CDR3 loop is CASSPTPTSSYEQYF. The CDR3 nucleotides read TGTGCCAGCAGCCCGACCCCGACTAGTTCCTACGAGCAGTACTTC.

This chain uses TRBV19 with TRBJ1-5; 8 nucleotides agree with TRBD1. The CDR3 is 19 amino acids. The germline CDR1 and CDR2 sequences are LNHDA and SQIVND (reference sequence). V lost 4 bases to trimming and J lost 3 bases; unmatched junction nucleotides: 17. The CDR3 region is CASSKRAGGSQGVNQPQHF. The CDR3, as DNA: TGTGCCAGTAGTAAAAGGGCAGGGGGCAGTCAGGGTGTCAATCAGCCCCAGCATTTT.

This chain uses TRBV7-3 with TRBJ2-1; 7 bases are a match to TRBD1. In germline, CDR1 is SGHTA, CDR2 FQGTGA. The CDR3 contains 14 residues. V was pared by 5 bases and J by 5 bases, with 6 bases of the junction left unmatched. The CDR3 DNA reads TGTGCCAGCAGCCGACAGGGAAGGCACAATGAGCAGTTCTTC. Its protein is CASSRQGRHNEQFF.

The gene calls are TRBV5-1 and TRBJ1-4, with D possibly matching TRBD1 (5 bases). V was trimmed by 2 bases and J by 4 bases, leaving 15 bases between them. This CDR3 is 16 amino acids long. Germline CDR1 SGHRS, CDR2 YFSETQ. CDR3 in amino acids: CASSFLAGGDNEKLFF. CDR3 DNA sequence: TGCGCCAGCAGCTTCCTCGCGGGGGGTGATAATGAAAAACTGTTTTTT.

CDR3 nucleotides: TGCGCCAGCAACCTTGGGACAGAAAGTTTCCACTATGGCTACACCTTC. Its protein is CASNLGTESFHYGYTF. This sequence joins TRBV5-1 and TRBJ1-2, with 7 bases matching TRBD1. Germline lookup yields CDR1 SGHRS and CDR2 YFSETQ. This CDR3 is 16 amino acids long. V dropped 6 bases and J dropped 3; count of bases not matched to a gene: 14.